These 28 T cell receptor beta chains originate from one sample sequenced in a study of a mutant IDH1 vaccine in newly diagnosed glioma. Noted time point: baseline, week 1 (first vaccination visit). Treatment given: pre-vaccination baseline after standard-of-care therapy. Generated by immunoSEQ multiplex PCR, the TCRdb table keeps only in-frame clones and is missing some. The sample holds 98,000 or so clones, 85% to 90% seen once. Sequencing was performed on PBMCs, taken from a glioma patient treated with radiotherapy, temozolomide or both. The receptors derive from a woman in her forties or fifties with glioma.

For the CDR3, the DNA is TGTGCCAGCAGCTTGGCCGGGGGGGGGCTCGCCTACGAGCAGTACTTC. It translates to CASSLAGGGLAYEQYF. The chain recombines TRBV5-4 with TRBJ2-7; 8 nucleotides agree with TRBD2. This CDR3 has 16 amino acids. V trimming: 0 bases; J trimming: 2 bases; junction bases outside the gene matches: 7. Germline V gene data show CDR1 as SGHNT and CDR2 as YYREEE (reference sequence).

CDR3 sequence (DNA): TGTGCCAGCAGCTCCTCGACCGGGACAGGGGGCTACGAGCAGTACTTC. This gives the protein CASSSSTGTGGYEQYF. This chain connects TRBV7-2 to TRBJ2-7, with 11 bases fitting TRBD1. The CDR3 consists of 16 residues. V shed 4 bases and J 3 bases; nucleotides not matched to a gene: 8. The V gene's germline CDR1 is SGHTA and CDR2 FQGNSA.

This clone has a handful of counts. DNA of the CDR3: TGTGCCAGCAGTTACGGGTCCGTGGGACAACGAGCAGCTTTCTTT. This translates into CASSYGSVGQRAAFF. The J gene is TRBJ1-1, the V gene TRBV6-5; D might be TRBD1 (6 bases). The ends were cut back, 2 bases at V and 10 bases at J, with 20 bases in the middle. CDR3 size: 15 residues. Germline CDR1 and CDR2: MNHEY and SVGAGI.

CDR3 region: CASSGEGYEQYF. CDR3 sequence (DNA): TGTGCCAGCAGCGGAGAGGGCTACGAGCAGTACTTC. This chain uses TRBV9 with TRBJ2-7; TRBD2 might be the D (5 bases). This CDR3 contains 12 residues. In germline, CDR1 is SGDLS, CDR2 YYNGEE. V was clipped by 3 bases and J by 3 bases, with 7 bases between them.

CDR3 nucleotides: TGTGCCAGCAGTGTGGGAGGCAACTATGGCTACACCTTC. Translating it yields CASSVGGNYGYTF. This sequence joins TRBV28 and TRBJ1-2; no clear D. Germline CDR1 is MDHEN and CDR2 is SYDVKM. V lost 5 bases and J lost 2, with 9 bases in between. This CDR3 has 13 residues.

This chain links TRBV7-3 with TRBJ1-6; weak D call: TRBD1 (5 bases). CDR3 size: 15 residues. Germline CDR1 and CDR2: SGHTA and FQGTGA. V was shortened by 1 base and J by 4 bases, with 8 bases between the two germline ends. CDR3 region: CASSLRGTYNSPLHF. CDR3 bases: TGTGCCAGCAGCTTAAGAGGGACGTATAATTCACCCCTCCACTTT.

This clone was seen a handful of times. The V call is TRBV18, the J call TRBJ2-7; no clear D. The CDR3 is 13 residues long. Trimming took 4 bases from V and 3 from J, leaving 10 bases between them. CDR1 and CDR2 (germline): KGHSH, LQKENI. The CDR3 reads CASSQKGFYEQYF. CDR3 coding DNA: TGTGCCAGCTCACAAAAGGGATTCTACGAGCAGTACTTC. Variable domain in full (rest from reference TRBV18 and TRBJ2-7): NAGVMQNPRHLVRRRGQEARLRCSPMKGHSHVYWYRQLPEEGLKFMVYLQKENIIDESGMPKERFSAEFPKEGPSILRIQQVVRGDSAAYFCASSQKGFYEQYFGPGTRLTVT.

The chain links TRBV6-1 to TRBJ1-4; tentatively, D is TRBD1 (6 bases). V dropped 2 bases and J dropped 6 bases, with 13 bases sitting between them. Germline values: CDR1 MNHNS, CDR2 SASEGT. The length of the CDR3 is 15 residues. In nucleotides, the CDR3 is TGTGCCAGCAGTGAAAGGGGACAAAGGGATGAAAAACTGTTTTTT. Protein sequence: CASSERGQRDEKLFF.

The V call is TRBV30, the J call TRBJ1-2, with no clear D. V shed 7 bases and J shed 7 bases, with 16 bases lying between them. This CDR3 has 12 residues. Germline V gives CDR1 GTSNPN, CDR2 SVGIG (reference sequence). The CDR3 sequence: CASGPLMGGYTF. In DNA form, the CDR3 reads TGTGCCTCTGGACCGCTTATGGGTGGCTACACCTTC.

V usage is TRBV5-1 and J usage is TRBJ1-4, with TRBD1 matching 7 bases. CDR3 length: 14 amino acids. CDR1 and CDR2 from the germline V gene are SGHRS and YFSETQ. The V gene end was trimmed by 4 bases and the J gene end by 4 bases; junction bases not matched to a gene: 4. CDR3 nucleotide sequence: TGCGCCAGCAGCGACCGACAGGGTAATGAAAAACTGTTTTTT. Residues: CASSDRQGNEKLFF. Based on the CDR3 plus reference TRBV5-1 and TRBJ1-4, the full variable domain is KAGVTQTPRYLIKTRGQQVTLSCSPISGHRSVSWYQQTPGQGLQFLFEYFSETQRNKGNFPGRFSGRQFSNSRSEMNVSTLELGDSALYLCASSDRQGNEKLFFGSGTQLSVL.

CDR3 amino acids: CASSPQAPGTGGTDTQYF. DNA for the CDR3: TGTGCCAGCTCACCTCAGGCTCCCGGGACAGGGGGCACAGATACGCAGTATTTT. The V and J genes are TRBV18 and TRBJ2-3; TRBD1 matches 10 bases. Germline-derived CDR1 and CDR2 are KGHSH and LQKENI. The ends lost 3 bases at V and 1 base at J; junction bases unmatched: 10. The CDR3 contains 18 residues.

This chain joins TRBV12-5 and TRBJ2-3; 10 bases are shared with TRBD2. The V gene's germline CDR1 is LGHNT and CDR2 FRNRAP. The CDR3 spans 15 residues. V lost 5 bases and J lost 4; bases outside the gene matches: 6. The CDR3 loop reads CASGTRTSGSDTQYF. In nucleotides, the CDR3 is TGTGCTAGTGGTACCCGGACTAGCGGATCAGATACGCAGTATTTT.

V is TRBV7-9 and J is TRBJ2-7; 10 bases match TRBD2. The CDR3 contains 15 residues. J was trimmed by 4 bases and V by 5 bases; bases with no gene match: 8. CDR1 and CDR2 (germline): SEHNR, FQNEAQ (reference sequence). The CDR3 DNA follows: TGTGCCAGCAGCGCTAGCGGGAGTAGTGGTTACGAGCAGTACTTC. The encoded protein is CASSASGSSGYEQYF.

This chain joins TRBV29-1 and TRBJ2-7; 7 bases align to TRBD1. Germline V gene sequence: CDR1 SQVTM, CDR2 ANQGSEA. Trimming removed 1 base from V and 6 bases from J; junction bases left unmatched: 3. The CDR3 is 12 amino acids. The CDR3: CSVEGQGGEQYF. As DNA, the CDR3 is TGCAGCGTTGAAGGACAGGGCGGCGAGCAGTACTTC.

The rearrangement joins TRBV6-1 to TRBJ2-3; 10 bases are a match to TRBD2. Germline assignment: CDR1 MNHNS and CDR2 SASEGT. CDR3 size: 16 residues. Trimming removed 3 bases from V and 4 bases from J; junction bases left unmatched: 7. CDR3 residues: CASSELLAGAADTQYF. The CDR3 coding sequence is TGTGCCAGCAGTGAGCTTCTAGCGGGAGCTGCAGATACGCAGTATTTT.

V gene TRBV6-5 combines with J gene TRBJ1-5, with D hard to call. The CDR3 spans 13 residues. Germline CDR1 MNHEY, CDR2 SVGAGI. Deletions cut 6 bases from V and 5 bases from J, with 11 bases between. The CDR3 protein is CASSPLGDQPQHF. The CDR3 nucleotides are TGTGCCAGCAGCCCCCTTGGGGATCAGCCCCAGCATTTT.

The V call is TRBV2, the J call TRBJ1-5, with TRBD1 as a possible D gene (5 bases). The V gene's germline CDR1 is SNHLY and CDR2 FYNNEI. The CDR3 extends over 15 amino acids. V gave up 2 bases and J gave up 0 bases, with 8 bases separating them. The CDR3 region has the DNA TGTGCCAGCAGTGAACAGGGCTTTAGCAATCAGCCCCAGCATTTT. Translating it yields CASSEQGFSNQPQHF.

The chain recombines TRBV28 with TRBJ1-5, with 8 bases fitting TRBD1. The germline V gene encodes CDR1 MDHEN and CDR2 SYDVKM. The CDR3 contains 16 residues. The J segment lost 3 bases and the V segment lost 3 bases, leaving 7 bases of the junction unmatched. CDR3 sequence (DNA): TGTGCCAGCAGTTTCACAGGGGGGTCATACAATCAGCCCCAGCATTTT. Its translation: CASSFTGGSYNQPQHF.

This chain uses TRBV6-5 with TRBJ1-1; D ambiguous. The CDR3 spans 13 residues. From germline, CDR1 is MNHEY and CDR2 SVGAGI. The V and J ends lost 6 bases and 2 bases respectively, with 10 bases between them. CDR3 DNA: TGTGCCAGCAGAACTAGAACAAACACTGAAGCTTTCTTT. Translating it yields CASRTRTNTEAFF.

The rearrangement joins TRBV4-1 to TRBJ2-2; either TRBD1 or TRBD2 may supply D (5 bases each). V was pared by 1 base and J by 6 bases, with 12 bases between. The CDR3 consists of 15 residues. CDR1 and CDR2 from the germline V gene are MGHRA and YSYEKL. The CDR3 region has the DNA TGCGCCAGCAGCCAAGCCCAGAGGGGCCCCGGGGAGCTGTTTTTT. The encoded protein is CASSQAQRGPGELFF.

V and J are TRBV29-1 and TRBJ1-1; 8 bases fit TRBD1. The V gene's germline CDR1 is SQVTM and CDR2 ANQGSEA. V trimming: 6 bases; J trimming: 3 bases; junction bases outside the gene matches: 9. The CDR3 is made up of 14 amino acids. The DNA for the CDR3 is TGCAGCGTGGGAGGGACAGGTCAGTACACTGAAGCTTTCTTT. Protein product: CSVGGTGQYTEAFF.

A single count supports this clone. The rearrangement joins TRBV19 to TRBJ2-7, with 11 bases identical to TRBD1. Germline trimming cut 7 bases from V and 3 bases from J; bases unmatched to any gene: 5. The germline CDR1 and CDR2 sequences are LNHDA and SQIVND (reference sequence). This CDR3 is built from 14 residues. The chain's CDR3 is CASNGTGGGYEQYF. The CDR3 bases are TGTGCCAGTAACGGGACAGGGGGGGGCTACGAGCAGTACTTC. The full variable domain, its missing parts supplied by reference TRBV19 and TRBJ2-7, is DGGITQSPKYLFRKEGQNVTLSCEQNLNHDAMYWYRQDPGQGLRLIYYSQIVNDFQKGDIAEGYSVSREKKESFPLTVTSAQKNPTAFYLCASNGTGGGYEQYFGPGTRLTVT.

CDR3 protein: CASSLGAYEQYF. As DNA, the CDR3 is TGCGCCAGCAGCTTGGGAGCCTACGAGCAGTACTTC. The chain is built from TRBV5-1 and TRBJ2-7, with D unclear. The length of the CDR3 is 12 residues. V was clipped by 0 bases and J by 2 bases, with 3 bases between them. CDR1 and CDR2 (germline): SGHRS, YFSETQ. Supplemented by reference TRBV5-1 and TRBJ2-7, the full variable domain reads KAGVTQTPRYLIKTRGQQVTLSCSPISGHRSVSWYQQTPGQGLQFLFEYFSETQRNKGNFPGRFSGRQFSNSRSEMNVSTLELGDSALYLCASSLGAYEQYFGPGTRLTVT.

This clone has a handful of counts. J is TRBJ1-1 and V is TRBV6-5; maybe TRBD1 (5 bases). Germline CDR1 is MNHEY and CDR2 is SVGAGI. V lost 6 bases and J lost 0, with 14 bases in between. This CDR3 is 15 amino acids long. CDR3 sequence reads: CASRQVALLNTEAFF. In DNA form, the CDR3 reads TGTGCCAGCAGACAGGTGGCTTTATTGAACACTGAAGCTTTCTTT.

The chain links TRBV25-1 to TRBJ2-2; TRBD2 might be the D (5 bases). V lost 1 base and J lost 7, with 7 bases in between. Per the germline V gene, CDR1 is MGHDK and CDR2 is SYGVNS. This CDR3 contains 13 residues. CDR3 DNA sequence: TGTGCCAGCAGTGAATTGGCGGGCGGGGAGCTGTTTTTT. This gives the protein CASSELAGGELFF.

This clone was detected once. V and J are TRBV28 and TRBJ2-2; no clear D gene. This CDR3 comprises 12 residues. With 2 bases removed from V and 8 bases from J, the gap between germline ends came to 6 bases. Germline V CDR1 and CDR2: MDHEN, SYDVKM. DNA for the CDR3: TGTGCCAGCAGTTTACTAGGTGGGGAGCTGTTTTTT. Amino acids: CASSLLGGELFF.

This clone was seen a few times. The genes are TRBV29-1 and TRBJ2-5, with 7 bases matching TRBD2. Matching the DNA end better, TRBJ2-7 makes the J call doubtful. CDR3 length equals 12 residues. Germline loops: CDR1 SQVTM, CDR2 ANQGSEA. Here the CDR3 DNA reads TGCAGCGTTGAAGAAGCGGGGCACGAGCAGTACTTC. Translating it yields CSVEEAGHEQYF.

The V gene is TRBV29-1, the J gene TRBJ1-1; 9 nucleotides agree with TRBD1. V dropped 4 bases and J dropped 1; count of bases not matched to a gene: 7. Germline CDR1 is SQVTM and CDR2 is ANQGSEA. This CDR3 contains 15 residues. CDR3 bases: TGCAGCGTTGGGGGGACAGGGAAAAGGAACACTGAAGCTTTCTTT. It codes for CSVGGTGKRNTEAFF.